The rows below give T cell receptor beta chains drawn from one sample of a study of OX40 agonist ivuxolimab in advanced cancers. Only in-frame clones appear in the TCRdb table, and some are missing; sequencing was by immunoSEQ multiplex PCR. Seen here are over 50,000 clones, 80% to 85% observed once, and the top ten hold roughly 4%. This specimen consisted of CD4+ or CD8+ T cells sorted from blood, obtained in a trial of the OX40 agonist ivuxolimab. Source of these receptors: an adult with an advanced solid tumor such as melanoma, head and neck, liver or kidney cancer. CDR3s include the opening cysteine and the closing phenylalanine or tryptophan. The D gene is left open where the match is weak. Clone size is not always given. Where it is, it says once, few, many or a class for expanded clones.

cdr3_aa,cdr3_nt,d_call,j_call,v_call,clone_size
CASSPRSTGGKGQYF,TGTGCCAGCAGCCCGAGAAGTACCGGGGGGAAAGGGCAGTACTTC,-,TRBJ2-5,TRBV21-1,-
CASSTNRASGYNEQFF,TGTGCCAGTAGTACAAATCGGGCTAGCGGCTACAATGAGCAGTTCTTC,TRBD2,TRBJ2-1,TRBV19,-
CASSFAGELFF,TGTGCCAGCAGCTTTGCCGGGGAGCTGTTTTTT,-,TRBJ2-2,TRBV5-8,-
CASSYGARGVETQYF,TGTGCCAGCAGTTACGGCGCCCGAGGGGTGGAGACCCAGTACTTC,-,TRBJ2-5,TRBV6-5,-
CASSYGGGLVQSTEAFF,TGTGCCAGCAGCTATGGGGGCGGCTTAGTTCAGAGCACTGAAGCTTTCTTT,-,TRBJ1-1,TRBV5-8,-
CASSGRGEGYTF,TGTGCCAGCAGTGGAAGGGGTGAGGGCTACACCTTC,-,TRBJ1-2,TRBV25-1,-
CASSPIENTGELFF,TGTGCCAGCTCACCAATTGAGAACACCGGGGAGCTGTTTTTT,-,TRBJ2-2,TRBV18,-
CASSLRAGDRNDQYF,TGTGCCAGCAGCTTAAGAGCTGGGGACAGGAACGATCAGTACTTC,TRBD1,TRBJ2-4,TRBV7-3,-
CASRTDRNQPQHF,TGTGCCAGCAGAACCGACAGGAATCAGCCCCAGCATTTT,-,TRBJ1-5,TRBV6-1,-
CASSPMAGSSYEQYF,TGTGCCAGCTCACCAATGGCGGGTAGCTCCTACGAGCAGTACTTC,-,TRBJ2-7,TRBV18,once
CAIGQGSSGNTIYF,TGTGCCATTGGACAGGGGAGCTCTGGAAACACCATATATTTT,TRBD1,TRBJ1-3,TRBV10-3,once
CASSEGGAALDTQYF,TGTGCCAGTAGTGAAGGGGGGGCAGCGCTCGATACGCAGTATTTT,-,TRBJ2-3,TRBV19,-
CASSLSSWRGTSGNEQFF,TGTGCCAGCAGTTTATCTTCATGGCGGGGGACTAGCGGCAATGAGCAGTTCTTC,TRBD2,TRBJ2-1,TRBV27,-
CASSLQGLTDTQYF,TGTGCCAGCAGCCTACAGGGTCTCACAGATACGCAGTATTTT,-,TRBJ2-3,TRBV7-3,-
CASSWAADNEQFF,TGCGCCAGCAGCTGGGCGGCGGACAATGAGCAGTTCTTC,-,TRBJ2-1,TRBV5-1,-
CASTPRTGHEKLFF,TGTGCCAGTACCCCCCGGACAGGGCATGAAAAACTGTTTTTT,TRBD1,TRBJ1-4,TRBV19,-
CASSRQADQPQHF,TGTGCCAGTAGCCGACAGGCAGATCAGCCCCAGCATTTT,-,TRBJ1-5,TRBV19,few
CAWSDGPYYGYTF,TGTGCCTGGAGTGATGGTCCGTACTATGGCTACACCTTC,-,TRBJ1-2,TRBV30,-
CASSLSRAPGNTIYF,TGTGCCAGCAGCCTTTCCAGGGCCCCGGGAAACACCATATATTTT,-,TRBJ1-3,TRBV4-2,-
CASSLGQGGEQYF,TGCGCCAGCAGCTTGGGACAGGGGGGCGAGCAGTACTTC,TRBD1,TRBJ2-7,TRBV5-1,-
CASSESNSPLHF,TGTGCCAGCAGTGAATCAAATTCACCCCTCCACTTT,-,TRBJ1-6,TRBV2,-
CASSFRSAYEQYF,TGTGCCAGCAGCTTCCGGTCTGCGTACGAGCAGTACTTC,-,TRBJ2-7,TRBV7-4,-
CASSSRQGAYEQYF,TGTGCCAGCAGCTCAAGACAGGGGGCCTACGAGCAGTACTTC,TRBD1,TRBJ2-7,TRBV7-6,-
CASSLAGREPQHF,TGTGCCAGCAGCTTAGCGGGGAGGGAGCCCCAGCATTTT,-,TRBJ1-5,TRBV7-8,-
CASRTGQGEGEGYTF,TGTGCCAGCAGAACGGGACAGGGGGAAGGAGAAGGCTACACCTTC,TRBD1,TRBJ1-2,TRBV7-9,-
CASSPGLSNQPQHF,TGTGCCAGCTCACCCGGGTTGAGCAATCAGCCCCAGCATTTT,-,TRBJ1-5,TRBV18,-
CASSTTPPQRYTF,TGTGCCAGCAGCACCACCCCCCCACAACGCTACACCTTC,-,TRBJ1-2,TRBV7-9,-
CASSQSGSGMLLGTQYF,TGTGCCAGCAGCCAAAGCGGGAGCGGGATGCTTTTGGGGACCCAGTACTTC,TRBD2,TRBJ2-5,TRBV11-2,-
CASSERTGNEKLFF,TGTGCCAGCAGTGAACGGACTGGGAACGAAAAACTGTTTTTT,-,TRBJ1-4,TRBV25-1,-
CASSPPGGTVTGELFF,TGTGCCAGCTCACCTCCCGGGGGGACCGTGACCGGGGAGCTGTTTTTT,TRBD2,TRBJ2-2,TRBV18,-
CASSPWTDTEAFF,TGTGCCAGCAGCCCCTGGACTGACACTGAAGCTTTCTTT,-,TRBJ1-1,TRBV11-3,-
CASSLEGNEQFF,TGTGCCAGCAGCTTAGAGGGAAATGAGCAGTTCTTC,-,TRBJ2-1,TRBV7-9,-
CASSQAGMSTDTQYF,TGCGCCAGCAGCCAAGCGGGGATGAGCACAGATACGCAGTATTTT,-,TRBJ2-3,TRBV4-1,-
CSVEQIRYGGGLNIQYF,TGCAGCGTTGAGCAGATCCGATATGGGGGTGGGTTAAACATTCAGTACTTC,-,TRBJ2-4,TRBV29-1,-
CASSGGYSGNTIYF,TGTGCCAGCAGTGGAGGGTACTCTGGAAACACCATATATTTT,-,TRBJ1-3,TRBV2,-
CASSEVGGLLF,TGTGCCAGCAGTGAAGTAGGTGGCCTCCTTTTC,-,TRBJ2-7,TRBV6-1,few
CASSLESYNSPLHF,TGTGCCAGCAGTTTGGAAAGCTATAATTCACCCCTCCACTTT,-,TRBJ1-6,TRBV28,-
CASGGDGGTDTQYF,TGTGCCAGCGGGGGGGACGGCGGCACAGATACGCAGTATTTT,TRBD2,TRBJ2-3,TRBV28,-
CASRSSGGRADTQYF,TGTGCCAGCAGATCTAGCGGGGGGCGGGCAGATACGCAGTATTTT,TRBD2,TRBJ2-3,TRBV7-9,-
CASSFHRGHATNEKLFF,TGTGCCAGCAGCTTTCACCGGGGTCACGCAACTAATGAAAAACTGTTTTTT,-,TRBJ1-4,TRBV7-9,-
CASSKAAKYSPLHF,TGTGCCAGCAGCAAAGCGGCCAAGTATTCACCCCTCCACTTT,-,TRBJ1-6,TRBV21-1,few
CAISESTGRTIGYTF,TGTGCCATCAGTGAGTCGACAGGGAGAACTATCGGCTACACCTTC,TRBD1,TRBJ1-2,TRBV10-3,-
CASSQDTSRTYEQYF,TGTGCCAGCAGCCAAGACACTAGTCGTACCTACGAGCAGTACTTC,-,TRBJ2-7,TRBV4-2,-
CATQSSYEQYF,TGTGCCACCCAGTCAAGCTACGAGCAGTACTTC,-,TRBJ2-7,TRBV28,-
CASSPGAGREKLFF,TGTGCCAGCTCACCGGGGGCAGGGCGTGAAAAACTGTTTTTT,-,TRBJ1-4,TRBV18,-
CASSVDREYQETQYF,TGTGCCAGTAGTGTGGACAGGGAGTACCAAGAGACCCAGTACTTC,TRBD1,TRBJ2-5,TRBV19,-
CASGQGGYTEAFF,TGTGCCAGCGGACAGGGCGGGTACACTGAAGCTTTCTTT,TRBD1,TRBJ1-1,TRBV7-3,-
CASSLPRTSGSKETQYF,TGTGCCAGCAGCTTACCTCGGACTAGCGGGTCCAAAGAGACCCAGTACTTC,TRBD2,TRBJ2-5,TRBV7-2,-
CASSWGSQSSYEQYF,TGTGCCAGCAGTTGGGGGTCCCAAAGCTCCTACGAGCAGTACTTC,-,TRBJ2-7,TRBV27,-
CASSLYLAGENTGELFF,TGTGCCAGCAGTTTATATCTAGCGGGGGAGAACACCGGGGAGCTGTTTTTT,TRBD2,TRBJ2-2,TRBV28,-
CASSVAPLGTQYF,TGTGCCAGCAGCGTAGCGCCCCTAGGAACTCAGTACTTC,-,TRBJ2-4,TRBV9,-
CASSSPPGQGTSYEQYF,TGTGCCAGCAGCTCCCCCCCGGGACAGGGTACGTCCTACGAGCAGTACTTC,TRBD1,TRBJ2-7,TRBV7-9,-